This T cell receptor beta chain was profiled in a study of cytomegalovirus exposure and HLA in healthy donors. 13 Jbeta primers and 60 Vbeta primers were used for the PCR. The repertoire was sequenced with immunoSEQ multiplex PCR; TCRdb's copy has only in-frame clones and lacks some. The data hold about 100,000 clones, with around two thirds observed a single time. The germline CDR1 and CDR2 sequences are MNHEY and SMNVEV (reference sequence). This CDR3 region has 13 residues. V lost 8 bases and J lost 7; bases outside the gene matches: 3. This receptor was identified in a man aged 25 to 40 in good health and CMV-seropositive. The chain has TRBV27 and TRBJ1-4; 11 bases line up with TRBD1. The source material was PBMCs. CDR3 region: CASGTGGSEKLFF. The CDR3 region has the DNA TGTGCCAGCGGGACAGGGGGTAGTGAAAAACTGTTTTTT.